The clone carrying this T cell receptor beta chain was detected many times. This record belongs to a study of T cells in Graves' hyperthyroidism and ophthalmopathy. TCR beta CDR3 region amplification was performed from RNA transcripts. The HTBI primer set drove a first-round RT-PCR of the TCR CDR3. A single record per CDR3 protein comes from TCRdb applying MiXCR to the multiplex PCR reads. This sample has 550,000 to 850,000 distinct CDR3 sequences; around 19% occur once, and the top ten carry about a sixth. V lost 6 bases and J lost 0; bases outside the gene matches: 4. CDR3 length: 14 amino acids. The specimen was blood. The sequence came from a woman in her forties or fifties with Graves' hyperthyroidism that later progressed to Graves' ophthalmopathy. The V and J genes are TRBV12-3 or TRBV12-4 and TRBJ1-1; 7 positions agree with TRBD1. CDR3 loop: CASSWTGLNTEAFF. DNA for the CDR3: TGTGCCAGCAGCTGGACAGGACTGAACACTGAAGCTTTCTTT.